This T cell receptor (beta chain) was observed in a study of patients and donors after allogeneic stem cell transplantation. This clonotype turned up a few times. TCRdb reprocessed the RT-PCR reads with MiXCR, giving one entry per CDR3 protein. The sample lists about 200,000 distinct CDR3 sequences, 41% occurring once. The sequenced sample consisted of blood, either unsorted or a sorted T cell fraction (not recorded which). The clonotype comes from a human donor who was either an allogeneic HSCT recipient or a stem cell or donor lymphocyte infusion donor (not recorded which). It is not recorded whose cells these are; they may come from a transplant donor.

The CDR3 sequence is CATSSTTMNQPQHF. The CDR3 DNA is TGTGCCACCAGCAGTACCACAATGAATCAGCCCCAGCATTTT. The chain has TRBV15 and TRBJ1-5; D not resolved. Germline V gene data show CDR1 as LNHNV and CDR2 as YYDKDF (reference sequence). This CDR3 contains 14 residues. Trimming shortened V by 3 bases and J by 4 bases, and 10 bases separated the two germline ends.